This TCR beta chain originates from a study of identical twins. Findings and caveats of the study: Out-of-frame TCR alpha sharing in monozygotic twins exceeded recombination model predictions. Out-of-frame alpha sequences shared by twins showed excess low generation probability. Findings came from cross-sectional statistics, without long-term follow-up of donors. A lower insertion count was a feature of abundant cord blood beta clonotypes, with no such feature in memory repertoires.

TCRdb re-called the 5' RACE reads with MiXCR, one entry per CDR3 protein. The sample lists about 100,000 distinct CDR3 sequences; less than 6.5% were seen once. Ten or more counts support this clonotype. Its antigen is unknown. The germline CDR1 and CDR2 sequences are SGHNT and YENEEA. V lost 3 bases and J 0 bases, leaving 9 bases between the germline ends. The CDR3 runs 15 residues. The sequenced material came from memory T cells sorted from blood. The J gene is TRBJ2-1, the V gene TRBV11-3, with a possible D match to TRBD2 (6 bases). The source of this sequence is a woman between 45 and 65 years old in good health. The CDR3 DNA is TGTGCCAGCAGCTTGTTGGGAGGCTCCTACAATGAGCAGTTCTTC. As protein: CASSLLGGSYNEQFF.